This TCR beta chain was captured in a study of control samples from healthy donors and cancer patients (dated by TCRdb to about 2020). Based on the germline V gene, the CDR1 and CDR2 sequences are ENHRY and SYGVKD. Trimming removed 2 bases from V and 3 bases from J; the gene matches leave 5 bases unexplained. The CDR3, cysteine through phenylalanine, is 15 amino acids long. Only the CDR3 DNA stays, 45 bases, in frame from base 1. The receptor library was made with the immunoSEQ multiplex PCR assay. TCRdb limited this immuneACCESS table to in-frame rearrangements with V and J called. A share of clones is missing; checked studies link under half to unresolved V genes, and the rest is unexplained. Within this sample are approximately 81,000 clones, with just under 95% of them counted one time only. In total, the top ten clones hold 4.5% to 5.5% of the sample. In the case of this clone: The antigen this receptor binds is unknown. Within one base of it there is no much larger clone, and no base qualities were kept.

The sample taken for sequencing was blood. This clonotype was obtained from a woman in her late teens or twenties in good health. Recombination joined TRBV10-3 with TRBJ1-2; 8 of the junction bases match TRBD1. The DNA reads as follows: TGTGCCATCAGTGAGGCGGGACAGGTATACTATGGCTACACCTTC. Its translation reads: CAISEAGQVYYGYTF.